This entry describes one TCR beta chain. What it recognizes is unknown. The data belong to a study of T cells in Graves' hyperthyroidism and ophthalmopathy. Study observations and caveats: Model predictions of ophthalmopathy came a median around 6.5 months before onset. Also found in blood were most expanded thyroid clonotypes above 0.001.

Amplified TCR beta CDR3 regions derived from RNA transcripts. The primer set for the first-round RT-PCR of the TCR CDR3 was HTBI. TCRdb re-analysed the multiplex PCR reads in MiXCR, keeping a single row per CDR3 protein. The sample records more than 450,000 distinct CDR3 sequences, around 15% being singletons. The germline V gene has CDR1 LNHDA and CDR2 SQIVND (reference sequence). This CDR3 spans 16 amino acids. V was pared by 2 bases and J by 2 bases, with 4 bases of the junction left unmatched. Stable Graves' hyperthyroidism meant no ophthalmopathy progression within 18 months. Patients having uncontrolled infection, another autoimmune disease, pregnancy or lactation were not included.

Specimen: blood. J is TRBJ2-3 and V is TRBV19; 10 bases match TRBD1. This TCR was recovered from a woman aged 40 to 55 with Graves' hyperthyroidism. The CDR3 nucleotides read TGTGCCAGTAGTATACTGGGACAGGGGATCACAGATACGCAGTATTTT. The encoded protein is CASSILGQGITDTQYF.